A selection of T cell receptor beta chains follows, all from one sample in a study of response to subunit inactivated influenza vaccine. TCRdb re-called the RT-PCR reads with MiXCR, one entry per CDR3 protein. The sample has a few hundred thousand distinct CDR3 sequences, about 11% seen once. These data were likewise used in another study, on T cells expressing NK-cell markers.

Sequencing was performed on PBMCs from blood, taken on the day of vaccination. The receptors were gathered from a man aged 50-60 years who received an inactivated influenza vaccine. Each CDR3 is given with its conserved first and last residue. A D gene is named only where the DNA matches it firmly. Clone size is shown for a subset of rows, as once, few, many or a class of expanded clone.

-,TRBJ1-6,TRBV9,-,TGTGCCAGCAGCGTCATGTCGGGGATTAATTCACCCCTCCACTTT,CASSVMSGINSPLHF
-,TRBJ2-3,TRBV2,few,TGTGCCAGCAGTGTGCACACAGATACGCAGTATTTT,CASSVHTDTQYF
-,TRBJ2-7,TRBV11-2,-,TGTGCCAGCAGCTCCATGACAGATACCTACGAGCAGTACTTC,CASSSMTDTYEQYF
-,TRBJ2-7,TRBV30,-,TGTGCCTGGAGTCACAACAGGGTGGTCTACGAGCAGTACTTC,CAWSHNRVVYEQYF
-,TRBJ1-1,TRBV5-6,-,TGTGCCAGCAGCGAAGCCAAGACAGCGAACACTGAAGCTTTCTTT,CASSEAKTANTEAFF
TRBD2,TRBJ2-7,TRBV6-1,few,TGTGCCAGCAGTGACCGGACTAGCGGGAGCTACGAGCAGTACTTC,CASSDRTSGSYEQYF
-,TRBJ2-7,TRBV7-2,few,TGTGCCAGCAGCTCCCTCCCGAGCTCCTACGAGCAGTACTTC,CASSSLPSSYEQYF
TRBD2,TRBJ2-1,TRBV12-3/TRBV12-4,-,TGTGCCAGCAGGAGGGCGTGGGAGGGCCTTTCAAATGAGCAGTTCTTC,CASRRAWEGLSNEQFF
-,TRBJ1-1,TRBV4-2,few,TGTGCCAGCAGCCGGGGGGGGACCATGAACGCTGAAGCTTTCTTT,CASSRGGTMNAEAFF
TRBD1,TRBJ2-7,TRBV28,few,TGTGCCAGCACCGGCGGACAGGGGACCTACGAGCAGTACTTC,CASTGGQGTYEQYF
-,TRBJ2-1,TRBV20-1,-,TGCAGTTCCCGGGACCGGGCCTACAATGAGCAGTTCTTC,CSSRDRAYNEQFF
TRBD2,TRBJ2-7,TRBV6-2/TRBV6-3,-,TGTGCCAGCAGTTACGACCAGCGGGGGGCCTACGAGCAGTACTTC,CASSYDQRGAYEQYF
-,TRBJ2-7,TRBV7-2,few,TGTGCCAGCAGCTATGACGGCTACGAGCAGTACTTC,CASSYDGYEQYF
-,TRBJ1-1,TRBV5-1,many,TGCGCCAGCAGATCAGACACTGAAGCTTTCTTT,CASRSDTEAFF
-,TRBJ2-4,TRBV3-1,-,TGTGCCAGCAGCCTACAAGGGACTCTCCTAGCCAAAAACATTCAGTACTTC,CASSLQGTLLAKNIQYF
-,TRBJ2-2,TRBV12-3/TRBV12-4,-,TGTGCCAGCAGTCCCCCCGCGAGGGGCGCGCGGATCGGGGAGCTGTTTTTT,CASSPPARGARIGELFF
-,TRBJ1-2,TRBV4-2,few,TGTGCCAGCAGCCAAGAAAGGGCCGGCAGGGAAGGGGGCTACACCTTC,CASSQERAGREGGYTF
-,TRBJ1-1,TRBV19,few,TGTGCCAGTAGCTTCCGACAGGCAATGAACACTGAAGCTTTCTTT,CASSFRQAMNTEAFF
-,TRBJ2-7,TRBV10-3,many,TGTGCCATCAGTGATTTGGGATACGAGCAGTACTTC,CAISDLGYEQYF
-,TRBJ2-4,TRBV2,-,TGTGCCAGCAGTGACAGGGGATACATTCAGTACTTC,CASSDRGYIQYF
TRBD1,TRBJ2-3,TRBV4-3,few,TGCGCCAGCAGCCGAAGGGGGCTCACAGATACGCAGTATTTT,CASSRRGLTDTQYF
-,TRBJ1-1,TRBV12-3/TRBV12-4,-,TGTGCCAGCAGTCAGAGGGTAGAACGGAAGACTGAAGCTTTCTTT,CASSQRVERKTEAFF
-,TRBJ2-7,TRBV7-2,-,TGTGCCAGCAGCTACCCGGGACCGACGTGGGAGCAGTACTTC,CASSYPGPTWEQYF
TRBD1,TRBJ2-7,TRBV29-1,many,TGCAGCGTTGTGTCAGGGGGCGTCTACGAGCAGTACTTC,CSVVSGGVYEQYF
TRBD2,TRBJ2-5,TRBV20-1,few,TGCAGTGCCACTAGACTAGCGGGACAAGAGACCCAGTACTTC,CSATRLAGQETQYF
TRBD1,TRBJ1-6,TRBV9,few,TGTGCCAGCAGCGGCGGGACAGGGACCTCCTATAATTCACCCCTCCACTTT,CASSGGTGTSYNSPLHF
-,TRBJ2-1,TRBV19,-,TGTGCCAGTAGTACCTCCCCCAGCTCCTACAGTGAGCAGTTCTTC,CASSTSPSSYSEQFF
TRBD1,TRBJ2-7,TRBV11-2,-,TGTGCCAGCAGCTCAACGACAGGGGCCGAGCAGTACTTC,CASSSTTGAEQYF
TRBD2,TRBJ2-1,TRBV3-1,-,TGTGCCAGCAGCCAAATAAGCGGGGGGGCCAATGAGCAGTTCTTC,CASSQISGGANEQFF
-,TRBJ2-7,TRBV7-2,few,TGTGCCAGCAGCCCTTGGACAGAGGGGGCCTACGAGCAGTACTTC,CASSPWTEGAYEQYF
TRBD2,TRBJ2-5,TRBV5-5,many,TGTGCCAGCAGCTTGGAACTAGCGGGGGGGCGGGAGACCCAGTACTTC,CASSLELAGGRETQYF
-,TRBJ2-7,TRBV28,few,TGTGCCAGCAGTTTATCCAGATACTACGAGCAGTACTTC,CASSLSRYYEQYF
-,TRBJ1-2,TRBV10-3,few,TGTGCCATCAGCGGTGACCGAAACTATGGCTACACCTTC,CAISGDRNYGYTF
TRBD2,TRBJ2-5,TRBV20-1,few,TGCAGTGTGTTGGCACTAGCGGGGAAACACCAAGAGACCCAGTACTTC,CSVLALAGKHQETQYF
-,TRBJ1-5,TRBV6-1,few,TGTGCCAGCAGTGAACGGGGATCATATAGCAATCAGCCCCAGCATTTT,CASSERGSYSNQPQHF
-,TRBJ2-1,TRBV7-6,many,TGTGCCAGCAGCCATGTGGGCTCCTACAATGAGCAGTTCTTC,CASSHVGSYNEQFF
-,TRBJ1-2,TRBV4-1,few,TGCGCCAGCAGCCACCAACACCAATCGGGCTATGGCTACACCTTC,CASSHQHQSGYGYTF
TRBD2,TRBJ2-7,TRBV5-1,many,TGCGCCAGCAGCTTGGCAAGCGGACTAGCGGGAGCCTCTTACGAGCAGTACTTC,CASSLASGLAGASYEQYF
TRBD1,TRBJ2-7,TRBV20-1,-,TGCAGTGCTAGGAACCTGACAGGGGACCTATACGAGCAGTACTTC,CSARNLTGDLYEQYF
TRBD2,TRBJ2-3,TRBV6-2/TRBV6-3,many,TGTGCCAGCAAAGATACTAGCGGGGCCACAGATACGCAGTATTTT,CASKDTSGATDTQYF
-,TRBJ1-2,TRBV25-1,many,TGTGCCAGCAGTCCCCGGACGGGCTATGGCTACACCTTC,CASSPRTGYGYTF
-,TRBJ1-5,TRBV30,-,TGTGCCTGGAGTGTAGTAGGGGGCAATCAGCCCCAGCATTTT,CAWSVVGGNQPQHF
-,TRBJ2-1,TRBV24-1,-,TGTGCCACCAGTGGAGGATCTGCGGCAGAGCAGTTCTTC,CATSGGSAAEQFF
-,TRBJ2-5,TRBV12-3/TRBV12-4,-,TGTGCCAGCAGTCCTGGCAGCATGGGGCAAGAGACCCAGTACTTC,CASSPGSMGQETQYF
-,TRBJ2-5,TRBV5-1,many,TGCGCCAGCAGCGTCTCTTACGATTACGAGACCCAGTACTTC,CASSVSYDYETQYF
TRBD1,TRBJ2-1,TRBV12-3/TRBV12-4,many,TGTGCCAGCAGTTTAAAACAGGGGGCCTACAATGAGCAGTTCTTC,CASSLKQGAYNEQFF
-,TRBJ2-7,TRBV20-1,-,TGCAGTGCACCGGGACTCGCCTACGAGCAGTACTTC,CSAPGLAYEQYF
TRBD2,TRBJ2-1,TRBV27,-,TGTGCCAGCAGTTTCCAAGCGGGGTCGGGGGGGAATGAGCAGTTCTTC,CASSFQAGSGGNEQFF
TRBD2,TRBJ2-7,TRBV20-1,few,TGCAGTGCCGCAGTAACTAGCGGGAGATACGAGCAGTACTTC,CSAAVTSGRYEQYF
TRBD2,TRBJ2-3,TRBV28,many,TGTGCCAGCAGTCTCTTACTAGCGGGAGGGCCAGATACGCAGTATTTT,CASSLLLAGGPDTQYF
-,TRBJ2-7,TRBV27,many,TGTGCCAGCAGTCCGGGCCCCCCCTACGAGCAGTACTTC,CASSPGPPYEQYF
-,TRBJ1-1,TRBV5-1,-,TGCGCCAGCAGCAAGACAGAGAACACTGAAGCTTTCTTT,CASSKTENTEAFF
TRBD1,TRBJ2-5,TRBV29-1,-,TGCAGCGTTGAAGAGATCAGACAGGGCGAGACCCAGTACTTC,CSVEEIRQGETQYF
-,TRBJ2-7,TRBV6-5,few,TGTGCCAGCAGTTACTCGTTGTGGGACTACGAGCAGTACTTC,CASSYSLWDYEQYF
-,TRBJ2-1,TRBV7-9,-,TGTGCCAGCAGCTTAAACGGGTACAATGAGCAGTTCTTC,CASSLNGYNEQFF
-,TRBJ2-5,TRBV14,many,TGTGCCAGCAGCCAAGAAACCCCATTGGACGTATTGGAGACCCAGTACTTC,CASSQETPLDVLETQYF
TRBD2,TRBJ2-1,TRBV6-2/TRBV6-3,few,TGTGCCAGCAGTCCGAACCTACTAGCGGGAGGACCCTACAATGAGCAGTTCTTC,CASSPNLLAGGPYNEQFF